The following is a T cell receptor (beta chain) sequence with its context. The data were taken from a study of PD-L1 blockade in urothelial cancer. Synthetically made TCR analog templates were put into each PCR as spikes. Assay used: immunoSEQ multiplex PCR; TCRdb lists only in-frame clones, some missing. The sample lists 95,000 to 100,000 clones; about nine tenths were seen once. Germline lookup yields CDR1 SEHNR and CDR2 FQNEAQ (reference sequence). Between the trimmed V and J ends, which lost 4 bases and 5 bases, there was a span of 8 bases. The CDR3 sequence is 13 residues long. Stated time point: pretreatment peripheral blood. Patients were diagnosed with urothelial carcinoma, either locally advanced or metastatic.

Specimen: PBMCs, collected around atezolizumab (anti-PD-L1) treatment. The genes are TRBV7-9 and TRBJ2-2; D possibly corresponds to TRBD1 (6 bases). The clonotype was recovered from a man in his 60s with urothelial cancer. CDR3 sequence reads: CASSSQGTGELFF. In DNA form, the CDR3 reads TGTGCCAGCAGCTCTCAGGGGACCGGGGAGCTGTTTTTT.